This T cell receptor (beta chain) was retrieved from a study of shared clonotypes between healthy human individuals. Here immunoSEQ multiplex PCR was the method, and the copy in TCRdb shows in-frame clones only, minus some. Of 2 million to 2.5 million clones listed, 92% are singletons. V lost 2 bases to trimming and J lost 0 bases; unmatched junction nucleotides: 11. CDR3 length: 19 amino acids. Germline CDR1 SGDLS, CDR2 YYNGEE. What was sequenced was naive CD4+ T cells from PBMCs. The subset is: CD45RA+ positively selected. This sequence was found in a man aged 18 to 35 in good health. Some clones in this sample may be carry-over from other donors' samples. The chain recombines TRBV9 with TRBJ2-6, with TRBD1 matching 7 bases. CDR3 nucleotide sequence: TGTGCCAGCAGCGTGAGAGGGGGACAGCACCCCTCTGGGGCCAACGTCCTGACTTTC. It specifies CASSVRGGQHPSGANVLTF.